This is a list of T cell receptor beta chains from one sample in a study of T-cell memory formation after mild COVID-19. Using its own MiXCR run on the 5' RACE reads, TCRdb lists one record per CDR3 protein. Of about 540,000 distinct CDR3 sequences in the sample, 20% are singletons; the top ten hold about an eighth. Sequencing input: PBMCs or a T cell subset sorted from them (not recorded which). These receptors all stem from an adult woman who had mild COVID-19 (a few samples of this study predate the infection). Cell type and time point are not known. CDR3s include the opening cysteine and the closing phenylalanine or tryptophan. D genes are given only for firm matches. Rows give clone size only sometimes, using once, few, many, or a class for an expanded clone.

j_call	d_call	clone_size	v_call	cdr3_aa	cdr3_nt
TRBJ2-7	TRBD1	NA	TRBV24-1	CATSDPQTGSYEQYF	TGTGCCACCAGTGACCCCCAGACAGGGTCCTACGAGCAGTACTTC
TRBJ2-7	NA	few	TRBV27	CASSLSAPSYEQYF	TGTGCCAGCAGTTTATCGGCACCCTCCTACGAGCAGTACTTC
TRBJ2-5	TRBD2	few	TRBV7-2	CASSFSGTPGTQYF	TGTGCCAGCAGCTTTAGCGGGACGCCCGGGACCCAGTACTTC
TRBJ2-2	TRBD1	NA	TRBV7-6	CASSLVSSGGSSGELFF	TGTGCCAGCAGCTTAGTATCGTCAGGGGGCTCGTCCGGGGAGCTGTTTTTT
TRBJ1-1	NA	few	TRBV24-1	CATSDLLGAEAFF	TGTGCCACCAGTGATCTCTTAGGGGCTGAAGCTTTCTTT
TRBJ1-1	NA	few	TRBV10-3	CAIRTTGSGNTEAFF	TGTGCCATCAGGACTACAGGGTCGGGGAACACTGAAGCTTTCTTT
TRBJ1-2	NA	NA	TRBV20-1	CSVSGPIMGGYTF	TGCAGTGTCAGTGGTCCGATAATGGGGGGCTACACCTTC
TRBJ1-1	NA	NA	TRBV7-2	CASREGRMNTEAFF	TGTGCCAGCAGAGAGGGACGGATGAACACTGAAGCTTTCTTT
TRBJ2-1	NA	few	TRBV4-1	CASSLTIGENNEQFF	TGCGCCAGCAGCCTAACAATAGGGGAGAACAATGAGCAGTTCTTC
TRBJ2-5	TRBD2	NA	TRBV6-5	CASSYYEGGQTQYF	TGTGCCAGCAGTTACTACGAGGGAGGGCAGACCCAGTACTTC
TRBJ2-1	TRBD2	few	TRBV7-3	CASSFPEAGGPSEQFF	TGTGCCAGCAGCTTCCCCGAGGCGGGGGGGCCTTCTGAGCAGTTCTTC
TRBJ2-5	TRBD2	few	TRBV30	CAWSSGGSRETQYF	TGTGCCTGGAGTTCGGGGGGGAGCCGGGAGACCCAGTACTTC
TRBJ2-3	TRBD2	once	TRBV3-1	CASSQEGSGGSDTQYF	TGTGCCAGCAGCCAAGAAGGTAGCGGGGGGTCAGATACGCAGTATTTT